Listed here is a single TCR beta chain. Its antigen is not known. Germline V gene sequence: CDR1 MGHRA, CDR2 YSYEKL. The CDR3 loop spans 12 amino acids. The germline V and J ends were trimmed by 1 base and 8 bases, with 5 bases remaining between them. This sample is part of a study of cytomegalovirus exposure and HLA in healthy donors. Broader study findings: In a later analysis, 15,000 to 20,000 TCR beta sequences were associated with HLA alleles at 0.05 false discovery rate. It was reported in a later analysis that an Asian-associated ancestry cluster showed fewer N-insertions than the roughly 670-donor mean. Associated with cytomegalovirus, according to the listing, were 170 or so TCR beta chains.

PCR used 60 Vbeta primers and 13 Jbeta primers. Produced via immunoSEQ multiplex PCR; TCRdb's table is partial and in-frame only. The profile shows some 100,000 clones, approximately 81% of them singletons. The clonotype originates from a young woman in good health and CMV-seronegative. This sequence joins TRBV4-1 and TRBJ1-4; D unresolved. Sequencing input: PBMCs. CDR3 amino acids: CASSQVREKLFF. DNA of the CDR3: TGCGCCAGCAGCCAAGTCAGGGAAAAACTGTTTTTT.